This T cell receptor (beta chain) is drawn from a study of CD8 T cells in ankylosing spondylitis. Study-wide results and caveats: Existing reports had already noted some motif variants in reactive arthritis synovial fluid and blood. Ankylosing spondylitis blood seemed to carry a telltale TCR beta motif made of seven or eight highly homologous variants. Reportedly, disease-linked clones are significantly enriched in ankylosing spondylitis patients' matched synovial fluid.

The V gene's germline CDR1 is SGHRS and CDR2 YFSETQ. This CDR3 has 13 residues. This clonotype was found a few times. The antigen remains unidentified. The junction departs from germline at one end; a sequencing error may be responsible. Scientists made TCR beta libraries using quantitative 5'-RACE with molecular barcodes. MiXCR was run by TCRdb on the 5' RACE reads, yielding one entry per CDR3 protein. The sample carries about 240,000 distinct CDR3 sequences, 8% to 9.5% recorded once. Sequenced: blood, either unsorted or a sorted T cell fraction (not recorded which). J is TRBJ2-4 and V is TRBV5-1; perhaps TRBD2 as D (5 bases). The origin of this receptor is a male donor with ankylosing spondylitis or in good health (not recorded which). The CDR3 reads CASSLGSGKPRSF. CDR3 nucleotide sequence: TGCGCCAGCAGCTTGGGGTCGGGGAAACCGAGGTCGTTC.